The TCR beta chain under discussion was sequenced for a study of Ad26.COV2.S vaccination and SARS-CoV-2 variants. For the study at large: The COV1001 Ad26.COV2.S trial arm included the donor.

TCRdb keeps only in-frame clones here, not all; method: immunoSEQ multiplex PCR. The sample consists of some 450,000 clones, 90% of them appearing once. Noted treatment: over 15 received Ad26.COV2.S at low or high dose, single or two shots; 5 received placebo; per-sample allocation not given. Samples came from day 63 after the first vaccine or placebo injection. Expressing Wuhan-strain SARS-CoV-2 spike, an Ad26 vector served as the vaccine. Germline CDR1 SNHLY, CDR2 FYNNEI. V lost 6 bases to trimming and J lost 6 bases; unmatched junction nucleotides: 15. The CDR3 loop spans 16 amino acids. The material was peripheral blood, obtained in a trial of Ad26.COV2.S vaccine versus placebo. The receptor was derived from a person between 18 and 65 years old who received the Ad26.COV2.S COVID-19 vaccine or a placebo. This sequence joins TRBV2 and TRBJ2-3; 7 nucleotides line up with TRBD1. The CDR3 region is CASRFPGQPMGDTQYF. Here the CDR3 DNA reads TGTGCCAGCAGATTCCCGGGACAGCCGATGGGGGATACGCAGTATTTT.